The 15 T cell receptor beta chains presented below share a single source sample, sequenced in a study of CD8 T cell repertoires and HIV-1 epitope variants. The method was immunoSEQ multiplex PCR; TCRdb's version includes in-frame clones alone and lacks a portion of them. The sample shows 4,500 to 6,500 clones, roughly 69% of them seen only once. Their antigen targets remain unknown. The material sequenced was cultured CD8+ T cells derived from PBMCs. The receptors stem from a male donor with HIV.

The gene calls are TRBV9 and TRBJ2-3; D perhaps matches TRBD2 (5 bases). The V gene's germline CDR1 is SGDLS and CDR2 YYNGEE. V was trimmed by 2 bases and J by 0 bases, leaving 10 bases between them. The CDR3 is 15 amino acids. The CDR3 reads CASSVGGPSTDTQYF. The CDR3 DNA follows: TGTGCCAGCAGCGTGGGCGGGCCTAGCACAGATACGCAGTATTTT.

The chain links TRBV9 to TRBJ2-1, with 15 bases matching TRBD2. Germline CDR1 and CDR2: SGDLS and YYNGEE. Germline trimming cut 4 bases from V and 8 bases from J; bases unmatched to any gene: 4. This CDR3 is 15 amino acids long. The CDR3 DNA follows: TGTGCCAGCAGCACCGGGACTAGCGGGAGGCATGAGCAGTTCTTC. Translating it yields CASSTGTSGRHEQFF.

The chain uses TRBV7-9 and TRBJ2-1, with 7 positions matching TRBD2. The CDR3 contains 14 residues. The germline gives CDR1 SEHNR, CDR2 FQNEAQ (reference sequence). V was clipped by 4 bases and J by 2 bases; unmatched bases: 2. As DNA, the CDR3 is TGTGCCAGCAGCTCCGGGGGGACCTACAATGAGCAGTTCTTC. Translating it yields CASSSGGTYNEQFF. Full variable domain (rest looked up from reference TRBV7-9 and TRBJ2-1): DTGVSQNPRHKITKRGQNVTFRCDPISEHNRLYWYRQTLGQGPEFLTYFQNEAQLEKSRLLSDRFSAERPKGSFSTLEIQRTEQGDSAMYLCASSSGGTYNEQFFGPGTRLTVL.

The chain combines TRBV19 with TRBJ1-1, with D possibly being TRBD1 (6 bases). Germline CDR1 is LNHDA and CDR2 is SQIVND (reference sequence). Trimming cost V 3 bases and J 1 base, with 15 bases left between them. The CDR3 has 16 residues. This chain's CDR3 is CASSMVLQGTNTEAFF. The DNA for the CDR3 is TGTGCCAGTAGTATGGTTCTCCAGGGGACGAACACTGAAGCTTTCTTT. Full variable domain (remainder filled in from reference TRBV19 and TRBJ1-1): DGGITQSPKYLFRKEGQNVTLSCEQNLNHDAMYWYRQDPGQGLRLIYYSQIVNDFQKGDIAEGYSVSREKKESFPLTVTSAQKNPTAFYLCASSMVLQGTNTEAFFGQGTRLTVV.

A single count supports this clone. V usage is TRBV18 and J usage is TRBJ1-1; a possible D gene is TRBD1 (6 bases). Trimming stripped 2 bases from V and 4 bases from J, with 14 bases between. The CDR3 spans 15 residues. Germline CDR1 KGHSH, CDR2 LQKENI. As DNA, the CDR3 is TGTGCCAGCTCACCAACCGGGGGGCTTAGCACTGAAGCTTTCTTT. It encodes CASSPTGGLSTEAFF.

This chain joins TRBV28 and TRBJ2-3; a weak D match, TRBD2 (5 bases). The ends were cut back, 3 bases at V and 0 bases at J, with 16 bases in the middle. CDR1 is MDHEN, CDR2 SYDVKM, per germline. The CDR3 has 17 amino acids. CDR3 in DNA: TGTGCCAGCAGTTTCCCGGACTCTCGAACTAGCACAGATACGCAGTATTTT. Encoded protein: CASSFPDSRTSTDTQYF. Full variable domain (remainder filled in from reference TRBV28 and TRBJ2-3): DVKVTQSSRYLVKRTGEKVFLECVQDMDHENMFWYRQDPGLGLRLIYFSYDVKMKEKGDIPEGYSVSREKKERFSLILESASTNQTSMYLCASSFPDSRTSTDTQYFGPGTRLTVL.

The chain combines TRBV5-1 with TRBJ2-4; D possibly matches TRBD1 or TRBD2 (5 bases each). Per the germline V gene, CDR1 is SGHRS and CDR2 is YFSETQ. The V end was cut by 1 base, the J end by 6 bases, with 14 bases between. The CDR3 runs 15 residues. The DNA of the CDR3 is TGCGCCAGCAGCTTGTCGGGGCCCGAGGGAAACATTCAGTACTTC. It codes for CASSLSGPEGNIQYF.

This clone was detected only a few times. The chain combines TRBV7-6 with TRBJ2-7; a weak D match, TRBD2 (6 bases). V lost 2 bases, J lost 6 bases, and 8 bases lay in between. The CDR3 is 12 residues long. Germline V gene sequence: CDR1 SGHVS, CDR2 FNYEAQ. CDR3 nucleotides: TGTGCCAGCAGCTTACGAGCGGGCGAGCAGTACTTC. It yields the protein CASSLRAGEQYF.

The chain joins TRBV9 to TRBJ2-3, with D perhaps matching TRBD1 (5 bases). The V and J ends lost 3 bases and 1 base respectively, with 15 bases between them. The CDR3 runs 16 residues. In germline, CDR1 is SGDLS, CDR2 YYNGEE. CDR3 coding DNA: TGTGCCAGCAGCGCCATTGGGGCCTCCGGCACAGATACGCAGTATTTT. Protein: CASSAIGASGTDTQYF.

The chain employs TRBV5-4 and TRBJ1-1, with 7 bases that match TRBD1. Germline CDR1 SGHNT, CDR2 YYREEE (reference sequence). The CDR3 contains 14 residues. The J segment lost 7 bases and the V segment lost 5 bases, leaving 11 bases of the junction unmatched. DNA of the CDR3: TGTGCCAGCAGACCAGGGGGAGGGGGGAGTGAAGCTTTCTTT. It translates to CASRPGGGGSEAFF.

This clone was recorded a few times. The chain is built from TRBV7-9 and TRBJ1-2; possible D gene TRBD1, 5 bases. CDR1 and CDR2 from the germline V gene are SEHNR and FQNEAQ (reference sequence). This CDR3 contains 16 residues. V lost 4 bases, J lost 2 bases, and 17 bases lay in between. CDR3 region: CASSWSGRALNYGYTF. The CDR3 region has the DNA TGTGCCAGCAGCTGGTCGGGCAGGGCCCTCAACTATGGCTACACCTTC.

DNA of the CDR3: TGTGCCAGCAGCCGATCTGGACTAGCGGGGGCAGTTTCGGAGACCCAGTACTTC. It yields the protein CASSRSGLAGAVSETQYF. The rearrangement uses TRBV13 and TRBJ2-5; 13 nucleotides match TRBD2. The CDR3 spans 18 residues. The germline CDR1 and CDR2 sequences are PRHDT and FYEKMQ (reference sequence). V trimming: 5 bases; J trimming: 5 bases; junction bases outside the gene matches: 14.

The chain couples TRBV5-3 to TRBJ2-1, with TRBD1 as a possible D gene (6 bases). Being an ORF, TRBV5-3 has a function that is uncertain. This CDR3 region has 18 residues. Trimming took off 1 base at V and 9 bases at J, with 26 bases between the two ends. CDR3 sequence (DNA): TGTGCCAGAAGCTTGAAACAGGGCCCACTCTACCTACAATTTGAGCAGTTCTTC. Protein sequence: CARSLKQGPLYLQFEQFF.

The V and J genes are TRBV27 and TRBJ1-4; D possibly corresponds to TRBD1 (6 bases). The length of the CDR3 is 15 residues. The V gene's germline CDR1 is MNHEY and CDR2 SMNVEV (reference sequence). Trimming pared 5 bases from V and 4 bases from J, leaving 14 bases between. CDR3: CASSLVGQYNEKLFF. The CDR3 DNA reads TGTGCCAGCAGTCTGGTTGGACAGTATAATGAAAAACTGTTTTTT.

This clone showed up just a few times. The chain uses TRBV5-6 and TRBJ2-7, with D tentatively TRBD1 (6 bases). V dropped 3 bases and J dropped 0 bases, with 13 bases sitting between them. CDR3 length equals 15 residues. Germline values: CDR1 SGHDT, CDR2 YYEEEE. CDR3 in amino acids: CASSSGTLSSYEQYF. The CDR3 DNA reads TGTGCCAGCAGCTCCGGGACATTGAGCTCCTACGAGCAGTACTTC.